This T cell receptor beta chain stems from a study of blood T cell repertoires in COVID-19. Study at large: The United States, Italy and Spain were the sources of the acute and convalescent COVID-19 samples. T cells, B-cell-depleted T cells, or PBMCs provided the cDNA or gDNA that served as material.

Assignments of participants to cohorts depended upon their own reported clinical history. Source study methods: The authors estimated nucleated cell counts from reference gene primer amplification. The data were produced by immunoSEQ multiplex PCR, yet TCRdb's version contains in-frame clones alone and is incomplete. That table supplies the V and J calls and clone size; D and trimming were determined from the DNA. The data show over 200,000 clones, roughly nine tenths seen once. V was pared by 4 bases and J by 7 bases, with 9 bases of the junction left unmatched. The V gene's germline CDR1 is LGHDT and CDR2 YNNKEL (reference sequence). The CDR3 covers 14 residues. This clone occurred a few times.

This TCR was sampled from a woman aged 25 to 45 with acute COVID-19. The source material was PBMCs or T cells enriched from blood (not recorded which). The chain uses TRBV3-1 (or the pseudogene TRBV3-2) and TRBJ1-2; 7 bases fit TRBD1. The CDR3, as DNA: TGTGCCAGCAGCCGCGGGCAGGGGGTTAGTGGCTACACCTTC. Protein product: CASSRGQGVSGYTF.